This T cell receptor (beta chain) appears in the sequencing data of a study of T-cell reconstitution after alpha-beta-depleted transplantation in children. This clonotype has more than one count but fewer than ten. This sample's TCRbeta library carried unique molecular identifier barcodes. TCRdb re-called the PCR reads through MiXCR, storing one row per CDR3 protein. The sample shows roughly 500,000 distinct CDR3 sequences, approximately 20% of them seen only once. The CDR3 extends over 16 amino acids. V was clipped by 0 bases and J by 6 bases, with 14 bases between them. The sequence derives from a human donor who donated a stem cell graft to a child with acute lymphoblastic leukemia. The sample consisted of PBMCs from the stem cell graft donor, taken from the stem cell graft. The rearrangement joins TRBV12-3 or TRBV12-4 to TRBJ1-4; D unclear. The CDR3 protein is CASSLADGRPDEKLFF. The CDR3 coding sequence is TGTGCCAGCAGTTTAGCGGACGGTCGACCCGATGAAAAACTGTTTTTT.